Listed below are T cell receptor beta chains from one sample, sequenced in a study of T cell repertoires in cytomegalovirus infection. Each CDR3 protein gets one entry after TCRdb re-called the reads with MiXCR. The table lists around 260,000 distinct CDR3 sequences, roughly 10% of them singletons. Sample: PBMCs. The origin of the receptors is a human donor in good health (CMV status not recorded). Some clones in this sample may be carry-over from other donors' samples. CDR3s leave out the opening cysteine and the closing phenylalanine or tryptophan.

TRBV29-1 | SVDFETRGGFQETQY
TRBV7-2 | ASSLVVSEQY
TRBV7-2 | ASSNGLAGYYEQY
TRBV20-1 | SAATSWGVYEQY
TRBV20-1 | SAKGTSGNLQETQY
TRBV19 | ASPPPEGGRNTEAF
TRBV29-1 | SVERSRGLAYEQY
TRBV6-6 | ASSSLDEQY
TRBV12-3/TRBV12-4 | ASSSDPSGTEAF
TRBV7-6 | ASSLGDRVEETQY
TRBV6-2/TRBV6-3 | ASSHTYYEQY
TRBV7-2 | ASSLAPGSEQY
TRBV18 | ASSSEGMGEAF
TRBV7-2 | ASSLGQATAKNIQY
TRBV7-6 | ASSLDPLSWEQY
TRBV30 | AWRGTVTQDIGYT
TRBV7-9 | ASSSEDRPRGQPQH
TRBV7-2 | ASSPTYYNEQF
TRBV3-1 | ASSPLLLGEAF